This TCR beta chain was retrieved from a study of blood T cell repertoires in COVID-19. Study-level information: Specimens from acute and convalescent COVID-19 originated in the United States, Italy and Spain. The cDNA or gDNA used as material had been derived from T cells, B-cell-depleted T cells, or PBMCs.

The germline CDR1 and CDR2 sequences are GTSNPN and SVGIG (reference sequence). The trim removed 2 bases at V and 8 bases at J, leaving 5 bases unmatched. The CDR3 contains 13 residues. Per the authors' pipeline: Amplified reference gene primers provided the basis for estimating nucleated cell counts. TCRdb's copy holds only in-frame clones and misses some; the assay was immunoSEQ multiplex PCR. That table furnishes V, J and clone size, whereas the DNA furnished D and trimming. The sample has 53,000 or so clones, about four fifths seen once. The V gene is TRBV30, the J gene TRBJ2-1; 8 bases fit TRBD2. This receptor was obtained from a man in his sixties or seventies with active COVID-19. Sample: peripheral blood. CDR3 region: CAWSSGSFDEQFF. CDR3 DNA: TGTGCCTGGAGTAGCGGGAGCTTCGATGAGCAGTTCTTC.